A single T cell receptor (beta chain) is shown here with its context. Its antigen is currently unknown. The PCR contained 60 Vbeta and 13 Jbeta primers. Only in-frame clones appear in the TCRdb table, and some are missing; sequencing was by immunoSEQ multiplex PCR. The profile shows around 200,000 clones, approximately 78% of them singletons. Germline V gene sequence: CDR1 MNHEY, CDR2 SMNVEV (reference sequence). The V end was cut by 7 bases, the J end by 5 bases, with 15 bases between. This CDR3 has 14 residues. This specimen comes from a study of cytomegalovirus exposure and HLA in healthy donors. Whole-study findings and limits: Evidence from a later analysis indicated that most CMV-associated TCR beta chains looked HLA-restricted.

The V gene is TRBV27, the J gene TRBJ2-1, with D hard to call. The sequenced material came from PBMCs. This clonotype was sampled from a woman in her thirties or forties in good health and CMV-seronegative. The DNA for the CDR3 is TGTGCCAGCAACTCCGCGCCGCCCGACAATGAGCAGTTCTTC. It translates to CASNSAPPDNEQFF.